A single sample gave rise to the 31 T cell receptor beta chains below, sequenced in a study of blood T cells in healthy people across ages (dated by TCRdb to about 2015). Library preparation was by 5' RACE. The sequencing machine was an Illumina HiSeq 2500. A second roughly 7 to 11 cycle PCR used a sample-barcoded 5' primer and a J-beta primer mix. TCRdb redid the processing of the public reads, applying fastp at Q25 and MiXCR, and retained in-frame beta chains. Every entry covers one CDR3 protein and lists the most common genes and DNA from its rows. The sample has about 640,000 distinct CDR3 sequences on record, 58% of them singletons. The ten largest clones capture 30% to 45% of the sample. Material: blood. Receptors were obtained from a man aged 55 to 70 in good health.

This clonotype was observed a few times. The J gene is TRBJ2-3, the V gene TRBV7-2, with TRBD2 matching 7 bases. V lost 5 bases and J lost 0; bases outside the gene matches: 8. The CDR3 sequence is 16 residues long. Germline V gene sequence: CDR1 SGHTA, CDR2 FQGNSA. The CDR3: CASSPGAGRSTDTQYF. The CDR3 DNA reads TGTGCCAGCAGCCCAGGAGCGGGGCGAAGCACAGATACGCAGTATTTT.

The CDR3 loop is CASSADRTTYEQYF. The DNA for the CDR3 is TGTGCCAGCAGCGCGGACAGGACAACCTACGAGCAGTACTTC. This chain links TRBV11-2 with TRBJ2-7; 7 bases match TRBD1. J gave up 2 bases and V 5 bases, and 6 bases lay outside the gene matches. Germline V gives CDR1 SGHAT, CDR2 FQNNGV. This CDR3 has 14 amino acids. The full variable domain, its missing parts supplied by reference TRBV11-2 and TRBJ2-7, is EAGVAQSPRYKIIEKRQSVAFWCNPISGHATLYWYQQILGQGPKLLIQFQNNGVVDDSQLPKDRFSAERLKGVDSTLKIQPAKLEDSAVYLCASSADRTTYEQYFGPGTRLTVT.

The table lists this clonotype with a few counts. The V gene is TRBV6-5, the J gene TRBJ1-1; a weak D match, TRBD1 (6 bases). V lost 5 bases, J lost 4 bases, and 11 bases lay in between. The V gene's germline CDR1 is MNHEY and CDR2 SVGAGI. There are 13 residues in the CDR3. The CDR3 bases are TGTGCCAGCAGTCTCGGACAGTCCACTGAAGCTTTCTTT. It specifies CASSLGQSTEAFF.

This chain joins TRBV20-1 and TRBJ2-7, with D possibly TRBD2 on 6 matching bases. CDR3 length: 13 amino acids. The germline CDR1 and CDR2 sequences are DFQATT and SNEGSKA (reference sequence). Trimming stripped 1 base from V and 4 bases from J, with 11 bases between. This CDR3 reads CSARAPGRYEQYF. The CDR3 DNA reads as TGCAGTGCTAGAGCACCGGGGAGGTACGAGCAGTACTTC.

To note about this clonotype: An end of the junction differs from the germline gene, which may be a read error. V gene TRBV18 combines with J gene TRBJ2-7; 10 bases are shared with TRBD1. Germline V gene sequence: CDR1 KGHSH, CDR2 LQKENI. This CDR3 comprises 15 residues. The CDR3 sequence: CASSLTGQGSNEQYF. CDR3 nucleotide sequence: TGTGCCAGCTCACTCACGGGACAGGGGAGCAACGAGCAATACTTC.

The genes are TRBV15 and TRBJ2-2; 7 nucleotides match TRBD2. V gave up 2 bases and J gave up 0 bases; unmatched junction bases: 6. The CDR3 totals 17 residues. The V gene's germline CDR1 is LNHNV and CDR2 YYDKDF (reference sequence). The CDR3, as DNA: TGTGCCACCAGCAGACTCCTGACTAGCACGAACACCGGGGAGCTGTTTTTT. Translating gives CATSRLLTSTNTGELFF.

The chain recombines TRBV29-1 with TRBJ2-7; 11 bases fit TRBD2. Looked up from germline, CDR1 is SQVTM and CDR2 is ANQGSEA. The J segment lost 7 bases and the V segment lost 7 bases, leaving 9 bases of the junction unmatched. This CDR3 contains 13 residues. The CDR3 region has the DNA TGCAGCGGGGGGACTAGCGGTTACAATGAGCAGTACTTC. Amino acids: CSGGTSGYNEQYF.

This clonotype was observed once. The V call is TRBV11-2, the J call TRBJ2-3, with a tentative D call TRBD1 (5 bases). Germline values: CDR1 SGHAT, CDR2 FQNNGV. This CDR3 spans 12 amino acids. V lost 8 bases to trimming and J lost 2 bases, with 8 bases between them. The CDR3 DNA follows: TGTGCCAGCGGGGCCTACACAGATACGCAGTATTTT. It encodes CASGAYTDTQYF.

J is TRBJ1-6 and V is TRBV20-1; 7 bases line up with TRBD1. The junction had 12 bases not matched to a gene; V was cut back by 2 bases and J by 8 bases. The CDR3 is made up of 16 amino acids. From germline, CDR1 is DFQATT and CDR2 SNEGSKA (reference sequence). CDR3 protein: CSARRVRDRAYSPLHF. The DNA for the CDR3 is TGCAGTGCTAGACGGGTACGGGACAGAGCTTATTCACCCCTCCACTTT.

This chain connects TRBV20-1 to TRBJ2-5; 11 bases are shared with TRBD2. This CDR3 contains 17 residues. Germline assignment: CDR1 DFQATT and CDR2 SNEGSKA (reference sequence). With V trimmed by 0 bases and J by 1 base, 7 bases remained unmatched. CDR3 sequence: CSARDPLAGGPQETQYF. In nucleotides, the CDR3 is TGCAGTGCTAGAGATCCGCTAGCGGGGGGACCCCAAGAGACCCAGTACTTC.

The chain links TRBV7-2 to TRBJ2-7; 10 bases are a match to TRBD2. From germline, CDR1 is SGHTA and CDR2 FQGNSA. This CDR3 is 16 amino acids long. The V segment lost 3 bases and the J segment 4 bases; nucleotides outside the gene matches: 9. CDR3 nucleotides: TGTGCCAGCAGCTTGAGGGGTGGACTAGCGGATTACGAGCAGTACTTC. Encoded protein: CASSLRGGLADYEQYF. Drawing the rest from reference TRBV7-2 and TRBJ2-7, the complete variable domain is GAGVSQSPSNKVTEKGKDVELRCDPISGHTALYWYRQSLGQGLEFLIYFQGNSAPDKSGLPSDRFSAERTGGSVSTLTIQRTQQEDSAVYLCASSLRGGLADYEQYFGPGTRLTVT.

CDR3 in DNA: TGCGCCAGCAGCCCGGGCTGGATAGGGGCTGGGGAGCAGTACTTC. Translation gives CASSPGWIGAGEQYF. The genes are TRBV5-1 and TRBJ2-4; perhaps D is TRBD1 or TRBD2 (5 bases each). There are 15 residues in the CDR3. Germline assignment: CDR1 SGHRS and CDR2 YFSETQ. The ends were cut back, 4 bases at V and 13 bases at J, with 24 bases in the middle.

V and J are TRBV10-3 and TRBJ2-1; 12 nucleotides match TRBD2. V gave up 4 bases and J gave up 6 bases; unmatched junction bases: 4. The CDR3 spans 15 residues. CDR1 and CDR2 (germline): ENHRY, SYGVKD. This CDR3 is CAISVGLAGSNEQFF. In DNA, the CDR3 is TGTGCCATCAGTGTCGGACTAGCGGGGAGCAATGAGCAGTTCTTC.

CDR3 loop: CAISDPTRGPTDTQYF. In DNA, the CDR3 is TGTGCCATCAGTGACCCCACACGGGGACCCACAGATACGCAGTATTTT. V and J are TRBV10-3 and TRBJ2-3; D possibly matches TRBD1 or TRBD2 (5 bases each). V was cut by 3 bases and J by 2 bases, with 15 bases left in between. CDR1 ENHRY and CDR2 SYGVKD come from the germline V gene. The CDR3 covers 16 residues.

The V gene is TRBV5-1, the J gene TRBJ2-5, with D hard to call. The CDR3 loop spans 15 amino acids. V lost 1 base and J 2 bases, leaving 12 bases between the germline ends. The germline gives CDR1 SGHRS, CDR2 YFSETQ. CDR3 residues: CASSLRQTFQETQYF. CDR3 nucleotide sequence: TGCGCCAGCAGCTTGAGGCAGACCTTTCAAGAGACCCAGTACTTC.

The chain has TRBV6-5 and TRBJ1-1, with D possibly matching TRBD1 (6 bases). This CDR3 is built from 13 residues. Germline CDR1 reads MNHEY; CDR2 reads SVGAGI. Between the trimmed V and J ends, which lost 8 bases and 5 bases, there was a span of 15 bases. CDR3 in DNA: TGTGCCAGCTGTGGGGGGCTCGGGACTGAAGCTTTCTTT. It translates to CASCGGLGTEAFF.

As to this clonotype: One junction end does not reproduce the germline sequence, and a read error may be involved. This chain joins TRBV4-1 and TRBJ2-6; D not certain. The length of the CDR3 is 16 residues. Looked up from germline, CDR1 is MGHRA and CDR2 is YSYEKL. CDR3 loop: CAGSKVVTSGANVLTF. CDR3 nucleotide sequence: TGCGCCGGCAGCAAAGTAGTGACTTCTGGGGCCAACGTCCTGACTTTC.

The chain carries TRBV2 and TRBJ2-3, with 7 bases lining up with TRBD2. The V gene end was trimmed by 5 bases and the J gene end by 3 bases; junction bases not matched to a gene: 8. The CDR3 is 15 residues long. From germline, CDR1 is SNHLY and CDR2 FYNNEI. CDR3 sequence reads: CASSWGGPRTDTQYF. Here the CDR3 DNA reads TGTGCCAGCAGTTGGGGAGGGCCTCGAACAGATACGCAGTATTTT.

V usage is TRBV4-3 and J usage is TRBJ2-1, with 9 bases aligning to TRBD2. This CDR3 contains 16 residues. Trimming removed 0 bases from V and 9 bases from J; junction bases left unmatched: 9. Germline V gene data show CDR1 as LGHNA and CDR2 as YSLEER. The CDR3 sequence: CASSQDGTSGLLEQFF. Here the CDR3 DNA reads TGCGCCAGCAGCCAAGATGGAACTAGCGGGTTACTTGAGCAGTTCTTC.

This clonotype has just a few counts. V and J are TRBV12-3 or TRBV12-4 and TRBJ2-7, with D uncertain. The CDR3 runs to 14 residues. The V gene lost 2 bases and the J gene lost 0 bases, with 8 bases spanning the gap. DNA for the CDR3: TGTGCCAGCAGTTTAAGTCCGGTCTCCTACGAGCAGTACTTC. Residues: CASSLSPVSYEQYF.

The rearrangement links TRBV3-1 to TRBJ2-1, with TRBD2 matching over 7 bases. The junction had 13 bases not matched to a gene; V was cut back by 1 base and J by 1 base. Germline values: CDR1 LGHDT, CDR2 YNNKEL (reference sequence). This CDR3 is 19 amino acids long. CDR3 in amino acids: CASSQVPGGGRVSYNEQFF. CDR3 nucleotide sequence: TGTGCCAGCAGCCAAGTCCCTGGCGGGGGACGCGTTTCCTACAATGAGCAGTTCTTC.

The CDR3 is CATGGEDETQYF. Written as DNA, the CDR3 is TGTGCCACCGGCGGGGAAGATGAGACGCAGTATTTT. The chain is built from TRBV10-3 and TRBJ2-3; D perhaps matches TRBD2 (6 bases). In germline, CDR1 is ENHRY, CDR2 SYGVKD. The V end was cut by 10 bases, the J end by 9 bases, with 17 bases between. The CDR3 runs 12 residues.

The rearrangement links TRBV6-6 to TRBJ1-4, with D possibly matching TRBD1 (6 bases). The germline V gene encodes CDR1 MNHNY and CDR2 SVGAGI (reference sequence). The V end was cut by 2 bases, the J end by 7 bases, with 14 bases between. The CDR3 sequence is 15 residues long. For the CDR3, the DNA is TGTGCCAGCAGTTACGGGGGGGGCAGGGGTGAAAAACTGTTTTTT. Protein: CASSYGGGRGEKLFF.

This clonotype was seen many times. The J gene is TRBJ1-4, the V gene TRBV27; D may be TRBD1 (5 bases). The CDR3 has 15 amino acids. Trimming took 4 bases from V and 6 from J, leaving 15 bases between them. Germline V gene sequence: CDR1 MNHEY, CDR2 SMNVEV (reference sequence). CDR3 coding DNA: TGTGCCAGCAGTTCATTGGGGGACCGCTATGAAAAACTGTTTTTT. Its translation: CASSSLGDRYEKLFF.

V and J are TRBV2 and TRBJ2-1, with TRBD2 matching over 7 bases. The J call may be in error: the DNA end matches TRBJ2-7 better. Germline values: CDR1 SNHLY, CDR2 FYNNEI. CDR3 length equals 15 residues. The CDR3 DNA is TGTGCCAGCCAAAAGAGCGGGGACTCCTACAATGAGCAGTACTTC. Protein sequence: CASQKSGDSYNEQYF.

J is TRBJ1-2 and V is TRBV6-6; D uncertain. The CDR3 runs to 15 residues. Per the germline V gene, CDR1 is MNHNY and CDR2 is SVGAGI (reference sequence). The V end was cut by 6 bases, the J end by 8 bases, with 22 bases between. The CDR3 DNA sequence: TGTGCCAGCAGCCTCCGATTGGGCGAAGCAGGAGGCTACACCTTC. It yields the protein CASSLRLGEAGGYTF.

The table lists this clonotype with a few counts. The chain uses TRBV7-8 and TRBJ1-2; the D is unclear. Trimming cost V 5 bases and J 0 bases, with 13 bases left between them. Per the germline V gene, CDR1 is SGHVS and CDR2 is FQNEAQ. The CDR3 runs to 15 residues. The CDR3 here is CASSPSAATNYGYTF. The CDR3 DNA is TGTGCCAGCAGCCCATCCGCGGCCACTAACTATGGCTACACCTTC. Based on the CDR3 plus reference TRBV7-8 and TRBJ1-2, the full variable domain is GAGVSQSPRYKVAKRGQDVALRCDPISGHVSLFWYQQALGQGPEFLTYFQNEAQLDKSGLPSDRFFAERPEGSVSTLKIQRTQQEDSAVYLCASSPSAATNYGYTFGSGTRLTVV.

This chain links TRBV28 with TRBJ2-7; D may correspond to TRBD1 or TRBD2 (5 bases each). V shed 10 bases and J shed 6 bases, with 13 bases lying between them. The CDR3 contains 11 residues. The germline gives CDR1 MDHEN, CDR2 SYDVKM. This CDR3 reads CATRSRGEQYF. In DNA, the CDR3 is TGTGCCACCAGGTCGAGGGGCGAGCAGTACTTC.

There are a few counts of this clonotype. The chain is built from TRBV12-3 or TRBV12-4 and TRBJ1-2; D ambiguous. The germline V and J ends were trimmed by 2 bases and 8 bases, with 9 bases remaining between them. The CDR3 is 12 amino acids. The CDR3 reads CASSLSGEGYTF. CDR3 sequence (DNA): TGTGCCAGCAGTTTATCAGGCGAAGGCTACACCTTC.

This clonotype was detected only a few times. V is TRBV4-2 and J is TRBJ2-3, with 7 nucleotides matching TRBD2. Per germline, CDR1 LGHNA and CDR2 YNFKEQ. Losses at the gene ends were 0 bases for V and 0 bases for J; bases not matched to a gene: 9. The CDR3 sequence is 18 residues long. The CDR3 DNA is TGTGCCAGCAGCCAAGAGCAGCGGGGTAAAGCTAGCACAGATACGCAGTATTTT. Its translation: CASSQEQRGKASTDTQYF.

This clonotype occurred many times. V and J are TRBV12-3 or TRBV12-4 and TRBJ1-2; D is perhaps TRBD1 (6 bases). The CDR3 runs 14 residues. V dropped 4 bases and J dropped 5 bases, with 14 bases sitting between them. The CDR3 nucleotides read TGTGCCAGCAGTTCGACAGGTTCGAGGTATGGCTACACCTTC. It specifies CASSSTGSRYGYTF.